This T cell receptor (beta chain) was documented in a study of regulatory T cells in long-lasting Graves disease. Study-level information: Treatment with antithyroid drugs for over 5 years, together with positive TSH receptor antibodies, meant persistent Graves' disease.

This clonotype has only a few counts. What it binds is unknown. Broader study findings: New patients shared fewer public clonotypes (around 970) than persistent patients did (about 3,000).

Researchers made TCR beta libraries by using iRepertoire HTBI primers and running Arm-PCR on CDR3 regions. Each CDR3 protein gets one entry after TCRdb re-called the multiplex PCR reads with MiXCR. The sample lists 400,000 to 500,000 distinct CDR3 sequences; roughly a fifth were seen once. The time point denotes: persistent/refractory GD, antithyroid drugs over 5 years with positive TRAb. TCR sequences were obtained from RNA taken from PBMCs. This clonotype originated in a female donor with Graves disease. The input for sequencing was peripheral blood mononuclear cells (PBMCs), taken when the disease was refractory, from a patient treated with antithyroid drugs.

CDR3 DNA sequence: TGTGCCAGCAGCCTGACTAGCGGCTCCTACAATGAGCAGTTCTTC. It specifies CASSLTSGSYNEQFF. This sequence joins TRBV11-2 and TRBJ2-1; 9 bases match TRBD2. With V trimmed by 5 bases and J by 0 bases, 2 bases remained unmatched. Per germline, CDR1 SGHAT and CDR2 FQNNGV. The CDR3 sequence is 15 residues long.